The rows below give T cell receptor beta chains drawn from one sample of a study of cytomegalovirus exposure and HLA in healthy donors. Profiled with immunoSEQ multiplex PCR; TCRdb holds only in-frame clones, not every one. The repertoire includes 100,000 to 120,000 clones, approximately 86% of them detected once, and around 2% sits in the top ten. Sequencing was done on a sample of PBMCs. Receptors originate from a man aged 40-50 years in good health and CMV-seronegative. Both conserved end residues are part of each CDR3. D genes are given only for firm matches. The listing skips clone size in some rows; elsewhere it reads once, few, many or a size class.

V gene	D gene	clone size	J gene	CDR3 protein	CDR3 DNA
TRBV29-1	.	.	TRBJ1-2	CSVGPPGDGYTF	TGCAGCGTTGGCCCGCCAGGGGATGGCTACACCTTC
TRBV5-1	TRBD2	.	TRBJ2-1	CASSSGTSGGYNEQFF	TGCGCCAGCAGCTCGGGGACTAGCGGGGGCTACAATGAGCAGTTCTTC
TRBV7-9	.	.	TRBJ2-1	CASNRDGGDYEQFF	TGTGCCAGCAATCGGGACGGCGGGGATTATGAGCAGTTCTTC
TRBV29-1	.	.	TRBJ2-7	CSVDTGTGEQYF	TGCAGCGTAGATACAGGGACGGGCGAGCAGTACTTC
TRBV7-9	.	few	TRBJ2-1	CASSLGDIDNEQFF	TGTGCCAGCAGCTTAGGGGACATTGACAATGAGCAGTTCTTC
TRBV5-1	.	.	TRBJ2-3	CASSLGLLGGPSTDTQYF	TGCGCCAGCAGCTTGGGCCTTCTGGGGGGACCGAGCACAGATACGCAGTATTTT
TRBV7-2	.	.	TRBJ1-5	CASSGRGAQPQHF	TGTGCCAGCAGCGGGCGCGGGGCCCAGCCCCAGCATTTT
TRBV6-1	.	.	TRBJ1-2	CASSEKTGKHGYTF	TGTGCCAGCAGTGAAAAAACAGGGAAGCATGGCTACACCTTC
TRBV7-6	.	.	TRBJ2-6	CASSGVAADISGANVLTF	TGTGCCAGCAGCGGAGTGGCAGCCGATATCTCTGGGGCCAACGTCCTGACTTTC
TRBV28	TRBD1	.	TRBJ1-2	CASSLSWDSGYTF	TGTGCCAGCAGTTTATCCTGGGACAGCGGCTACACCTTC
TRBV29-1	.	.	TRBJ2-5	CSVEPRTASQETQYF	TGCAGCGTTGAACCCAGGACAGCAAGTCAAGAGACCCAGTACTTC
TRBV6-5	.	.	TRBJ1-3	CASSRNFVSGNTIYF	TGTGCCAGCAGCAGGAACTTCGTCTCTGGAAACACCATATATTTT
TRBV25-1	.	.	TRBJ2-3	CASSGLSGKATDTQYF	TGTGCCAGCAGTGGTCTTTCGGGTAAGGCCACAGATACGCAGTATTTT
TRBV7-9	.	.	TRBJ2-7	CASSLSIHEQYF	TGTGCCAGCAGCTTATCCATCCACGAGCAGTACTTC
TRBV29-1	.	once	TRBJ1-2	CSVLTGINGYTF	TGCAGCGTCCTCACAGGAATTAATGGCTACACCTTC
TRBV5-4	.	.	TRBJ2-6	CASSDISGSGANVLTF	TGTGCCAGCAGCGATATCTCAGGGTCCGGGGCCAACGTCCTGACTTTC
TRBV30	.	.	TRBJ1-5	CAWGAGAGPHQPQHF	TGTGCCTGGGGGGCTGGGGCGGGACCCCATCAGCCCCAGCATTTT
TRBV7-2	TRBD1	.	TRBJ1-1	CASSLWTGGTEAFF	TGTGCCAGCAGCCTCTGGACAGGAGGGACTGAAGCTTTCTTT
TRBV10-3	.	.	TRBJ1-1	CAISESRVANTEAFF	TGTGCCATCAGTGAGTCGCGGGTCGCTAACACTGAAGCTTTCTTT
TRBV6-5	.	.	TRBJ2-7	CASSKGQLSSYEQYF	TGTGCCAGCAGTAAGGGACAACTAAGCTCCTACGAGCAGTACTTC
TRBV6-1	.	.	TRBJ1-1	CASNPAGNTEAFF	TGTGCCAGCAATCCCGCGGGGAACACTGAAGCTTTCTTT
TRBV5-4	TRBD1	.	TRBJ2-7	CASSKPGTGVRESYEQYF	TGTGCCAGCAGCAAACCCGGGACAGGGGTCAGAGAGTCCTACGAGCAGTACTTC
TRBV7-8	TRBD2	.	TRBJ2-1	CASSLRAGAAYNEQFF	TGTGCCAGCAGCCTCCGAGCGGGGGCCGCCTACAATGAGCAGTTCTTC
TRBV6-6	.	.	TRBJ1-5	CASSYSEGLNQPQHF	TGTGCCAGCAGTTACTCAGAGGGTCTCAATCAGCCCCAGCATTTT
TRBV5-4	.	once	TRBJ1-2	CASSSRMGSEGYTF	TGTGCCAGCAGCTCAAGGATGGGTTCGGAGGGCTACACCTTC
TRBV7-9	TRBD1	once	TRBJ1-1	CASSLSASGQGNTEAFF	TGTGCCAGCAGCTTAAGTGCGTCGGGACAGGGGAACACTGAAGCTTTCTTT
TRBV27	TRBD1	.	TRBJ1-2	CASSRGQGHGYTF	TGTGCCAGCAGTAGGGGACAGGGGCATGGCTACACCTTC
TRBV6-5	.	.	TRBJ2-5	CASRLSGTRQETQYF	TGTGCCAGCAGACTCTCCGGGACACGGCAAGAGACCCAGTACTTC
TRBV27	.	.	TRBJ1-5	CASSLEGGNNQPQHF	TGTGCCAGCAGTTTGGAGGGAGGCAACAATCAGCCCCAGCATTTT
TRBV7-9	TRBD2	.	TRBJ2-5	CASSSGLAGGETQYF	TGTGCCAGCAGCTCGGGACTAGCGGGGGGGGAGACCCAGTACTTC
TRBV29-1	.	.	TRBJ1-5	CSVRGGGDQPQHF	TGCAGCGTTCGCGGGGGAGGCGATCAGCCCCAGCATTTT
TRBV7-9	TRBD2	.	TRBJ2-1	CASGPGPGLGGNEQFF	TGTGCCAGCGGTCCCGGACCGGGACTAGGGGGGAATGAGCAGTTCTTC
TRBV5-5	.	.	TRBJ2-7	CASSLSQAEYEQYF	TGTGCCAGCAGCTTGAGTCAGGCCGAATACGAGCAGTACTTC
TRBV5-1	.	.	TRBJ1-6	CASSTDSNSPLHF	TGCGCCAGCAGCACGGACAGTAATTCACCCCTCCACTTT
TRBV6-1	.	few	TRBJ2-7	CASSEARSHEQYF	TGTGCCAGCAGTGAAGCTCGGTCCCACGAGCAGTACTTC
TRBV5-1	.	few	TRBJ1-1	CASSLVSDRKPEAFF	TGCGCCAGCAGCTTGGTGTCGGACAGAAAGCCTGAAGCTTTCTTT
TRBV11-3	.	.	TRBJ2-2	CASSSQGDTGELFF	TGTGCCAGCAGCTCACAGGGTGACACCGGGGAGCTGTTTTTT
TRBV27	.	.	TRBJ2-2	CASNRANTGELFF	TGTGCCAGCAACAGGGCGAACACCGGGGAGCTGTTTTTT
TRBV2	TRBD1	once	TRBJ1-3	CASKSGGTGNTIYF	TGTGCCAGCAAATCAGGGGGAACTGGAAACACCATATATTTT
TRBV5-1	.	.	TRBJ1-4	CATRQGATNEKLFF	TGCGCCACCCGTCAGGGTGCAACTAATGAAAAACTGTTTTTT
TRBV7-2	.	.	TRBJ1-1	CASSSGGGTEAFF	TGTGCCAGCAGCTCCGGGGGGGGTACTGAAGCTTTCTTT
TRBV2	.	.	TRBJ1-5	CASTSDSYSNQPQHF	TGTGCCAGCACTTCGGACAGCTATAGCAATCAGCCCCAGCATTTT
TRBV5-1	TRBD1	.	TRBJ1-1	CASRLQGAPEAFF	TGCGCCAGCAGGTTACAGGGGGCCCCTGAAGCTTTCTTT
TRBV4-2	TRBD1	.	TRBJ2-7	CASSQPGTGDDEQYF	TGTGCCAGCAGCCAGCCGGGGACAGGGGATGATGAGCAGTACTTC
TRBV7-2	TRBD1	once	TRBJ2-1	CASSSRQGGDGGNEQFF	TGTGCCAGCAGTTCGCGACAGGGGGGGGATGGCGGCAATGAGCAGTTCTTC
TRBV5-6	.	.	TRBJ1-2	CASTIAWRDHGYTF	TGTGCCAGCACCATTGCGTGGAGGGATCATGGCTACACCTTC
TRBV27	TRBD1	.	TRBJ2-7	CASSLKGQGYEQYF	TGTGCCAGCAGTTTAAAAGGACAGGGTTACGAGCAGTACTTC
TRBV18	TRBD1	.	TRBJ1-5	CASSYDRGRDQPQHF	TGTGCCAGCTCCTACGACAGGGGAAGAGATCAGCCCCAGCATTTT
TRBV7-2	.	.	TRBJ2-5	CASSPPRGETQYF	TGTGCCAGCAGTCCCCCCCGGGGGGAGACCCAGTACTTC
TRBV6-5	TRBD1	.	TRBJ1-2	CASSTRTGTEGYTF	TGTGCCAGCAGTACACGGACAGGGACTGAAGGCTACACCTTC
TRBV9	TRBD2	.	TRBJ2-2	CASSVVPGTSGGGSNTGELFF	TGTGCCAGCAGCGTAGTTCCCGGGACTAGCGGGGGGGGCTCGAACACCGGGGAGCTGTTTTTT
TRBV20-1	.	.	TRBJ1-2	CSAPAVRGYTF	TGCAGTGCCCCGGCGGTTCGGGGCTACACCTTC
TRBV28	.	.	TRBJ2-7	CASSPGLSKGYEQYF	TGTGCCAGCAGTCCGGGACTTTCCAAAGGCTACGAGCAGTACTTC
TRBV6-5	TRBD1	.	TRBJ1-2	CASSYGQGLYGYTF	TGTGCCAGCAGTTACGGACAGGGTTTATATGGCTACACCTTC
TRBV27	TRBD2	.	TRBJ2-3	CASSPTSGGPTDTQYF	TGTGCCAGCAGTCCGACTAGCGGGGGCCCCACAGATACGCAGTATTTT
TRBV6-1	.	.	TRBJ1-2	CASREGRARDGYTF	TGTGCCAGCAGGGAGGGACGGGCCCGGGATGGCTACACCTTC
TRBV5-4	TRBD2	.	TRBJ2-1	CASSPGLAGTYNEQFF	TGTGCCAGCAGCCCTGGACTAGCGGGGACTTACAATGAGCAGTTCTTC